Listed below are T cell receptor beta chains from one sample, sequenced in a study of T cell repertoires in cytomegalovirus infection. Antigens of these TCRs are unknown. In TCRdb, the reads were re-called with MiXCR into one record per CDR3 protein. The table lists about 700,000 distinct CDR3 sequences, 30% to 35% of them singletons. The sample in question was cultured PBMCs, obtained from culture after CMV antigen stimulation. These receptor sequences come from a human donor in good health (CMV status not recorded). Some clones in this sample may be carry-over from other donors' samples. CDR3s leave out the opening cysteine and the closing phenylalanine or tryptophan.

length: 13
V: TRBV7-2
J: TRBJ2-5
CDR3: ASSLAWLARETQY

length: 12
V: TRBV7-2
J: TRBJ2-1
CDR3: ASSFRDTYNEQF

length: 13
V: TRBV10-3
J: TRBJ2-5
CDR3: AISESQNYQETQY

length: 7
V: TRBV9
J: TRBJ2-4
CDR3: ASRNIQY

length: 11
V: TRBV7-2
J: TRBJ2-2
CDR3: ASSWEWVGELF

length: 13
V: TRBV6-2/TRBV6-3
J: TRBJ2-1
CDR3: ASSPQGRWYNEQF

length: 13
V: TRBV5-6
J: TRBJ2-7
CDR3: ASSLGAGVHYEQY

length: 12
V: TRBV6-1
J: TRBJ1-2
CDR3: ASSRRDRHYGYT

length: 13
V: TRBV5-1
J: TRBJ2-2
CDR3: ASSLDGGSAGELF

length: 12
V: TRBV7-2
J: TRBJ2-6
CDR3: ASTTGFGANVLT

length: 13
V: TRBV11-2
J: TRBJ1-3
CDR3: ASRGIRRGGNTIY

length: 15
V: TRBV7-6
J: TRBJ2-2
CDR3: ASSASQRGRHGGELF

length: 10
V: TRBV7-8
J: TRBJ2-7
CDR3: ASSAGDYEQY

length: 7
V: TRBV20-1
J: TRBJ1-5
CDR3: SFNQPQH

length: 12
V: TRBV7-2
J: TRBJ2-7
CDR3: ASSLALGSLVQY

length: 13
V: TRBV6-1
J: TRBJ2-7
CDR3: ASSWITSGSYEQY

length: 14
V: TRBV7-2
J: TRBJ2-2
CDR3: ASSSTSGRYTGELF

length: 12
V: TRBV30
J: TRBJ1-1
CDR3: ASTVDSANTEAF

length: 12
V: TRBV5-6
J: TRBJ2-3
CDR3: ASSFSNDLDTQY

length: 10
V: TRBV6-2/TRBV6-3
J: TRBJ2-7
CDR3: ASRHPTGEQY

length: 13
V: TRBV12-3/TRBV12-4
J: TRBJ1-6
CDR3: ASSTLREELGALH

length: 10
V: TRBV7-4
J: TRBJ2-3
CDR3: ASSYSGEGQY

length: 14
V: TRBV7-6
J: TRBJ2-1
CDR3: ASSLVGLAENNEQF

length: 12
V: TRBV18
J: TRBJ2-1
CDR3: ASSSRRDSNEQF

length: 11
V: TRBV7-2
J: TRBJ1-3
CDR3: ASSLGNGNTIY

length: 12
V: TRBV10-3
J: TRBJ1-2
CDR3: AISESNRPYGYT

length: 14
V: TRBV7-6
J: TRBJ2-3
CDR3: ASSLSLAGAIDTQY

length: 13
V: TRBV10-3
J: TRBJ2-3
CDR3: AISPTSGREDTQY

length: 14
V: TRBV28
J: TRBJ2-2
CDR3: ASSPWTEANTGELF

length: 14
V: TRBV11-2
J: TRBJ2-2
CDR3: ASTSTSGNNTGELF

length: 12
V: TRBV28
J: TRBJ1-1
CDR3: ASSWPGMNTEAF

length: 10
V: TRBV2
J: TRBJ2-5
CDR3: ASTYGGETQY

length: 15
V: TRBV7-2
J: TRBJ1-3
CDR3: ASSLSGGTWGRNTIY

length: 15
V: TRBV7-2
J: TRBJ1-6
CDR3: ASSLKVGNALGSPLH

length: 15
V: TRBV28
J: TRBJ2-7
CDR3: ASSLFNLAGGIYEQY

length: 15
V: TRBV11-3
J: TRBJ2-3
CDR3: ASSSSFTPSVADTQY

length: 13
V: TRBV7-6
J: TRBJ2-2
CDR3: ASSPGQKNTGELF

length: 15
V: TRBV11-2
J: TRBJ2-5
CDR3: ASKRGSGRAPQETQY

length: 12
V: TRBV12-3/TRBV12-4
J: TRBJ2-7
CDR3: ASSFFGTTYEQY

length: 11
V: TRBV6-2/TRBV6-3
J: TRBJ1-5
CDR3: ASMWGLNQPQH

length: 9
V: TRBV7-4
J: TRBJ1-4
CDR3: ASSRDRKLF

length: 11
V: TRBV20-1
J: TRBJ2-3
CDR3: SASWADKDTQY

length: 12
V: TRBV6-2/TRBV6-3
J: TRBJ2-5
CDR3: ASSYTSGAETQY

length: 13
V: TRBV20-1
J: TRBJ2-3
CDR3: SANGRADPEDTQY

length: 13
V: TRBV15
J: TRBJ1-1
CDR3: ATSLRTGGNTEAF

length: 12
V: TRBV7-9
J: TRBJ2-7
CDR3: ASSLVGEGSEQY

length: 12
V: TRBV20-1
J: TRBJ1-1
CDR3: SAMDGRMNTEAF

length: 13
V: TRBV25-1
J: TRBJ2-3
CDR3: ASSEIGTKRVTQY

length: 11
V: TRBV19
J: TRBJ2-3
CDR3: ASRDGGLDTQY

length: 13
V: TRBV27
J: TRBJ1-1
CDR3: ASTLSGTLNTEAF